The 4 T cell receptor beta chains reported below all come from one sample, sequenced in a study of blood T cell repertoires in COVID-19. TCRdb's copy holds only in-frame clones and misses some; the assay was immunoSEQ multiplex PCR. The sample shows a few hundred thousand clones, 86% of them seen only once. Sequencing was done on a sample of peripheral blood. The source is a man aged 50 to 59 with acute or convalescent COVID-19.

The rearrangement uses TRBV9 and TRBJ1-5; a possible D gene is TRBD1 (6 bases). V was pared by 4 bases and J by 5 bases, with 13 bases between. From germline, CDR1 is SGDLS and CDR2 YYNGEE. The CDR3 is 14 residues long. CDR3 amino acids: CASSQGGDDQPQHF. CDR3 sequence (DNA): TGTGCCAGCAGCCAAGGGGGTGACGATCAGCCCCAGCATTTT.

The CDR3 coding sequence is TGTGCCAGGGCAGAACTAAAATCTGGGGCCAACGTCCTGACTTTC. Encoded protein: CARAELKSGANVLTF. The chain recombines TRBV19 with TRBJ2-6, with D unclear. The germline gives CDR1 LNHDA, CDR2 SQIVND (reference sequence). CDR3 length equals 15 residues. V gave up 9 bases and J gave up 1 base, with 13 bases separating them.

The CDR3, as DNA: TGTGCCAGCAGCCCAAGGGGACAGGGGGTTTCTGGGGCCAACGTCCTGACTTTC. Translated: CASSPRGQGVSGANVLTF. This chain connects TRBV7-6 to TRBJ2-6, with 11 bases aligning to TRBD1. CDR1 SGHVS and CDR2 FNYEAQ come from the germline V gene. V lost 5 bases to trimming and J lost 1 base; unmatched junction nucleotides: 7. The CDR3 is 18 amino acids.

This clone has only one observation. This sequence joins TRBV5-1 and TRBJ2-3, with 8 bases identical to TRBD1. The trim removed 6 bases at V and 1 base at J, leaving 7 bases unmatched. Germline CDR1 reads SGHRS; CDR2 reads YFSETQ. CDR3 length: 15 residues. CDR3 nucleotides: TGCGCCAGCACTCCAGAGGGACAGGGCACAGATACGCAGTATTTT. It yields the protein CASTPEGQGTDTQYF.